These T cell receptor beta chains were read from a single sample in a study of OX40 agonist ivuxolimab in advanced cancers. Assay: immunoSEQ multiplex PCR; the TCRdb copy retains only in-frame clones and omits some. The sample has 40,000 to 50,000 clones, more than 85% seen once. The sequences come from CD4+ or CD8+ T cells sorted from blood, collected in a trial of the OX40 agonist ivuxolimab. The receptors come from an adult with an advanced solid tumor such as melanoma, head and neck, liver or kidney cancer. Both conserved end residues are part of each CDR3. Each record gives: V gene, D gene, clone size, J gene, CDR3 protein, CDR3 DNA. A D gene is named only where the DNA matches it firmly. Size tells how often a clone was seen (once, few, many) or the class of an expanded clone, and some rows leave it out.

>TRBV19|TRBD1|-|TRBJ2-1
CASRRDRGGNEQFF
TGTGCCAGTAGACGGGACAGGGGGGGTAATGAGCAGTTCTTC
>TRBV13|TRBD2|-|TRBJ2-1
CASSSSSGGDNEQFF
TGTGCCAGCAGCAGCAGCAGCGGGGGGGACAATGAGCAGTTCTTC
>TRBV27|TRBD1|-|TRBJ1-1
CASRTTGPEAFF
TGTGCCAGCAGGACGACAGGGCCTGAAGCTTTCTTT
>TRBV11-3|-|-|TRBJ1-5
CASSFFDRNFDQPQHF
TGTGCCAGCAGCTTCTTTGACAGGAACTTCGATCAGCCCCAGCATTTT
>TRBV7-2|-|-|TRBJ2-1
CASSSNYNEQFF
TGTGCCAGCAGCTCGAATTACAATGAGCAGTTCTTC
>TRBV18|-|-|TRBJ1-2
CASSGAESYGYTF
TGTGCCAGCTCAGGGGCAGAAAGCTATGGCTACACCTTC
>TRBV5-4|-|once|TRBJ1-4
CASSLGDRPGMW
TGTGCCAGCAGCTTGGGGGATAGGCCAGGGATGTGG
>TRBV7-8|-|-|TRBJ2-7
CASSLAAGLGAYEQYF
TGTGCCAGCAGCTTAGCGGCGGGCCTAGGGGCCTACGAGCAGTACTTC
>TRBV4-2|-|-|TRBJ2-1
CASSQESRNEQFF
TGTGCCAGCAGCCAAGAATCCCGGAATGAGCAGTTCTTC
>TRBV27|-|-|TRBJ2-7
CASSSGATYEQYF
TGTGCCAGCAGTTCGGGCGCCACCTACGAGCAGTACTTC
>TRBV5-4|TRBD1|-|TRBJ1-4
CASSRQGAEGEKLFF
TGTGCCAGCAGCCGCCAGGGGGCTGAGGGTGAAAAACTGTTTTTT
>TRBV28|-|once|TRBJ1-1
CASLPPLNTEAFF
TGTGCCAGCCTCCCCCCCCTGAACACTGAAGCTTTCTTT
>TRBV28|-|-|TRBJ2-1
CASSFRLEFYNEQFF
TGTGCCAGCAGTTTCCGACTAGAATTCTACAATGAGCAGTTCTTC